This TCR beta chain originates from a study of blood T cell repertoires in COVID-19. Across the whole study: Sites across the United States, Italy and Spain contributed samples from acute and convalescent COVID-19. From T cells, B-cell-depleted T cells, or PBMCs came the material, which was cDNA or gDNA.

Original analysis: Estimated nucleated cell counts came from reference gene primer amplification. Produced via immunoSEQ multiplex PCR; TCRdb's table is partial and in-frame only. V and J calls and clone size are given by that table; D and trimming were obtained from the DNA. Among some 670,000 clones listed, approximately 90% were seen once. This CDR3 comprises 15 residues. The V gene's germline CDR1 is MNHEY and CDR2 SVGEGT. Trimming at V came to 2 bases and at J to 9 bases, leaving 7 bases not matched to a gene. The clonotype originates from a woman under 30 with acute or convalescent COVID-19. The source material was peripheral blood. J is TRBJ2-2 and V is TRBV6-2 or TRBV6-3, with 9 bases aligning to TRBD1. CDR3 in DNA: TGTGCCAGCAGTTACGAGGGACAGGGAGTAAGGGAGCTGTTTTTT. Residues: CASSYEGQGVRELFF.